There are a few counts of the clone carrying this TCR beta chain. The target antigen is unknown. Germline CDR1 and CDR2: SEHNR and FQNEAQ (reference sequence). Trimming cost V 3 bases and J 6 bases, with 11 bases left between them. CDR3 length: 13 amino acids. The data were obtained in a study of T cell repertoires in cytomegalovirus infection. Study summary: Recently identified HLA-C-restricted and well-studied HLA-B-restricted CMV epitopes were used. An indication of both CMV infection and matching HLA type came from public TCR beta signatures. General study results and limits: There were carriers of CMV plus the relevant HLA, and cumulative public TCR beta family frequency identified them. The ex vivo response was dominated by HLA-C-restricted CMV-specific TCR beta clonotypes.

TCRdb re-derived calls from the reads in MiXCR, one entry per CDR3 protein. The top ten clones hold about 14% of a sample with about 920,000 distinct CDR3 sequences, around 31% of them seen once. This receptor was taken from a human donor in good health (CMV status not recorded). Some clones in this sample may be carry-over from other donors' samples. The sequences come from cultured CD8+ T cells from PBMCs, collected from culture after CMV antigen stimulation. The chain has TRBV7-9 and TRBJ1-2; D might be TRBD1 (5 bases). The CDR3 DNA follows: TGTGCCAGCAGCTTGGGACGGCCGGATGGCTACACCTTC. It specifies CASSLGRPDGYTF.